A single sample gave rise to the 9 T cell receptor beta chains below, sequenced in a study of T cell responses to AZD1222 COVID-19 vaccine. Profiling relied on immunoSEQ multiplex PCR, and the TCRdb table lists in-frame clones only, not all of them. The table has roughly 100,000 clones, roughly 83% seen once. The sample consisted of peripheral blood, taken on day 0 of AZD1222 vaccination. These receptors all stem from an adult in good health.

The chain employs TRBV5-1 and TRBJ1-4; D might be TRBD1 (6 bases). Germline V gene sequence: CDR1 SGHRS, CDR2 YFSETQ. The ends were cut back, 0 bases at V and 7 bases at J, with 10 bases in the middle. The CDR3 runs to 14 residues. The CDR3 protein is CASSLAGQFEKLFF. CDR3 nucleotide sequence: TGCGCCAGCAGCTTGGCCGGACAGTTTGAAAAACTGTTTTTT.

The chain carries TRBV4-1 and TRBJ2-1; no reliable D call. Trimming stripped 6 bases from V and 8 bases from J, with 23 bases between. This CDR3 comprises 16 residues. The germline V gene encodes CDR1 MGHRA and CDR2 YSYEKL. As DNA, the CDR3 is TGCGCCAGCAGATCCCGATCTTTTCTTGTTATGGATGAGCAGTTCTTC. Residues: CASRSRSFLVMDEQFF.

This chain connects TRBV6-6 to TRBJ2-3; 11 bases agree with TRBD2. This CDR3 has 14 residues. Looked up from germline, CDR1 is MNHNY and CDR2 is SVGAGI (reference sequence). V was clipped by 6 bases and J by 5 bases; unmatched bases: 4. This CDR3 reads CASSIAGGLDTQYF. CDR3 coding DNA: TGTGCCAGCAGCATAGCGGGAGGGCTAGATACGCAGTATTTT.

The genes are TRBV2 and TRBJ1-2; 8 bases are a match to TRBD1. The length of the CDR3 is 13 residues. The V gene end was trimmed by 4 bases and the J gene end by 6 bases; junction bases not matched to a gene: 4. The V gene's germline CDR1 is SNHLY and CDR2 FYNNEI. The CDR3, as DNA: TGTGCCAGCAGTGTCACAGGGGGGGATGGCTACACCTTC. Residues: CASSVTGGDGYTF. Full variable domain (remainder filled in from reference TRBV2 and TRBJ1-2): EPEVTQTPSHQVTQMGQEVILRCVPISNHLYFYWYRQILGQKVEFLVSFYNNEISEKSEIFDDQFSVERPDGSNFTLKIRSTKLEDSAMYFCASSVTGGDGYTFGSGTRLTVV.

The chain recombines TRBV7-2 with TRBJ2-4; 13 nucleotides match TRBD2. Trimming removed 1 base from V and 8 bases from J; junction bases left unmatched: 5. This CDR3 is built from 16 residues. Germline CDR1 is SGHTA and CDR2 is FQGNSA. In nucleotides, the CDR3 is TGTGCCAGCAGCTTAGGGACTAGCGGGAGTTGGGACATTCAGTACTTC. Its translation: CASSLGTSGSWDIQYF.

This clone appeared a single time. V and J are TRBV3-1 (or the pseudogene TRBV3-2) and TRBJ2-6; no reliable D call. The CDR3 is 14 amino acids. The V and J ends lost 3 bases and 0 bases respectively, with 3 bases between them. Germline lookup yields CDR1 LGHDT and CDR2 YNNKEL (reference sequence). In DNA, the CDR3 is TGTGCCAGCAGCCAGGACTCTGGGGCCAACGTCCTGACTTTC. This sequence encodes CASSQDSGANVLTF.

The chain has TRBV7-9 and TRBJ2-3; TRBD2 matches 7 bases. The CDR3 is made up of 11 amino acids. Germline CDR1 and CDR2: SEHNR and FQNEAQ (reference sequence). Trimming took 6 bases from V and 6 from J; bases not matched to a gene: 0. DNA of the CDR3: TGTGCCAGCAGGCGGGAGGATACGCAGTATTTT. It is translated as CASRREDTQYF.

The genes are TRBV6-5 and TRBJ1-5; 7 bases fit TRBD1. V lost 5 bases, J lost 6 bases, and 10 bases stayed unmatched. The CDR3 loop spans 15 amino acids. Germline V gene data show CDR1 as MNHEY and CDR2 as SVGAGI. The CDR3 DNA reads TGTGCCAGCAGTAGGACAGGCGGGGCGGGTCAGCCCCAGCATTTT. Amino acid sequence: CASSRTGGAGQPQHF.

V gene TRBV2 combines with J gene TRBJ1-5; possibly TRBD1 for D (6 bases). CDR3 size: 15 residues. Germline V lookup: CDR1 SNHLY, CDR2 FYNNEI. Trimming took off 4 bases at V and 7 bases at J, with 17 bases between the two ends. This chain's CDR3 is CASSGIRGGEQPQHF. The CDR3 nucleotides are TGTGCCAGCAGTGGGATCAGGGGCGGCGAGCAGCCCCAGCATTTT.